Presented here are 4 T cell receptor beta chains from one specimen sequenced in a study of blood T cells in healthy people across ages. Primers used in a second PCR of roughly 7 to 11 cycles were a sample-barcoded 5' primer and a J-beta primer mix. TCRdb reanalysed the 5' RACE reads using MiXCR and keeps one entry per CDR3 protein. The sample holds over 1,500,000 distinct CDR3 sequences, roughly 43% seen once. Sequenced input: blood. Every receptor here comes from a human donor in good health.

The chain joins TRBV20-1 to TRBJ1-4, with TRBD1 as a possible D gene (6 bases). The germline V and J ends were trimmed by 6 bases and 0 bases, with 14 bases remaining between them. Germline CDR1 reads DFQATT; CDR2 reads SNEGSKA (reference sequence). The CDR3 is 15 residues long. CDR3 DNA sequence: TGCAGTGCACCCGGACAGCTTGCAACTAATGAAAAACTGTTTTTT. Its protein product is CSAPGQLATNEKLFF.

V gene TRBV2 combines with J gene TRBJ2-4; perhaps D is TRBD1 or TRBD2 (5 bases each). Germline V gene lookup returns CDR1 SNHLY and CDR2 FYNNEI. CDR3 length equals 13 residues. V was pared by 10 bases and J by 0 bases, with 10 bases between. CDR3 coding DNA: TGTGCCACCTCCGGGACAGCCAAAAACATTCAGTACTTC. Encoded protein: CATSGTAKNIQYF.

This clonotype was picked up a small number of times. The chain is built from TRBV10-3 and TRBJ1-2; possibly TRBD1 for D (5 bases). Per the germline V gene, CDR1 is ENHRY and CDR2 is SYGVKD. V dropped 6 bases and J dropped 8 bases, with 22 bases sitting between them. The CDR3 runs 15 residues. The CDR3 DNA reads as TGTGCCATCAGCCTTGGCCGGGACTCAATTAGGGGCTACACCTTC. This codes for CAISLGRDSIRGYTF.

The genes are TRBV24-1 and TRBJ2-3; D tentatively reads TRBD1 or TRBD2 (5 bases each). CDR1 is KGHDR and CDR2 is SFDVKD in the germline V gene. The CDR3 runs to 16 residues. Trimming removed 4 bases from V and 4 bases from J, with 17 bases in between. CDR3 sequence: CATSETPGLRADTQYF. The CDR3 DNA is TGTGCCACCAGTGAAACCCCGGGGCTTCGGGCAGATACGCAGTATTTT.